This TCR beta chain was recovered during a study of sequential checkpoint blockade in melanoma. This clone turned up a few times. Documented treatment: randomized to nivolumab then ipilimumab (arm A) or the reverse (arm B). From thawed PBMCs, live CD3+CD8+ cells negative for CD19 and CD56 were sorted. The table came from immunoSEQ multiplex PCR; TCRdb's copy has only in-frame clones and leaves some out. Among 40,000 or so clones listed, approximately 85% were seen once. The TCR originated in a human donor with melanoma. The sample consisted of CD8+ T cells sorted from blood (inferred from file names), taken from a patient given nivolumab and ipilimumab in sequence.

The CDR3 here is CASSELAGGPDTQYF. The CDR3 nucleotides are TGTGCCAGCAGTGAACTAGCGGGGGGGCCAGATACGCAGTATTTT. V and J are TRBV6-1 and TRBJ2-3, with 12 nucleotides matching TRBD2. Germline CDR1 MNHNS, CDR2 SASEGT. J gave up 4 bases and V 2 bases, and 1 base lay outside the gene matches. The CDR3 sequence is 15 residues long.